A selection of T cell receptor beta chains follows, all from one sample in a study of blood T cells in healthy people across ages. TCRdb called the 5' RACE reads again in MiXCR, with one record for every CDR3 protein. Of roughly 1.7 million distinct CDR3 sequences listed, 30% to 35% are singletons. The sample consisted of blood. Source of these receptors: a woman in her thirties in good health. The CDR3 runs from the conserved cysteine through the conserved F or W. The order of the fields is J gene, clone size, V gene, D gene, CDR3 protein, CDR3 DNA. A D gene is named only where the DNA matches it firmly. Clone size is shown for a subset of rows, as once, few, many or a class of expanded clone.

TRBJ2-1 few TRBV7-2 . CASSIEGGRPYNEQFF TGTGCCAGCAGCATCGAGGGGGGGAGGCCCTACAATGAGCAGTTCTTC
TRBJ2-7 . TRBV9 . CASSPSDRYYEQYF TGTGCCAGCAGTCCTTCGGACCGCTACTACGAGCAGTACTTC
TRBJ1-2 . TRBV7-2 . CASSFPLGRRYGYTF TGTGCCAGCAGCTTCCCATTAGGACGGCGTTATGGCTACACCTTC
TRBJ1-1 . TRBV4-1 . CASSRQRAGGTEAFF TGCGCCAGCAGCCGCCAACGGGCTGGAGGCACTGAAGCTTTCTTT
TRBJ2-1 few TRBV6-2/TRBV6-3 TRBD2 CASTRPGLATSNEQFF TGTGCCAGCACCAGACCCGGACTAGCGACGTCCAATGAGCAGTTCTTC
TRBJ1-2 . TRBV5-6 TRBD1 CASSELPGQGGDYGYTF TGTGCCAGCAGCGAACTCCCGGGACAGGGTGGGGACTATGGCTACACCTTC
TRBJ1-2 many TRBV5-1 . CASSGGSSWMGYTF TGCGCCAGCAGCGGGGGGTCGTCCTGGATGGGCTACACCTTC
TRBJ2-3 . TRBV9 . CASSGGDRTDTQYF TGTGCCAGCAGCGGCGGGGACCGCACAGATACGCAGTATTTT
TRBJ2-7 few TRBV9 . CASSVGLDMDEQYF TGTGCCAGCAGCGTAGGACTCGATATGGACGAGCAGTACTTC
TRBJ2-1 . TRBV7-9 . CASTSVRLRDEQFF TGTGCCAGCACCTCAGTACGCCTGAGGGATGAGCAGTTCTTC
TRBJ2-1 few TRBV20-1 TRBD2 CSARDIPGGTYNEQFF TGCAGTGCTAGAGATATCCCGGGGGGTACCTACAATGAGCAGTTCTTC
TRBJ2-1 few TRBV11-2 TRBD2 CASSLRRTSGVSSYNEQFF TGTGCCAGCAGCCTGAGAAGGACTAGCGGGGTTAGCTCCTACAATGAGCAGTTCTTC
TRBJ1-1 . TRBV20-1 TRBD1 CSARGRDRVRGKGAFF TGCAGTGCTAGAGGCCGGGACAGGGTAAGGGGAAAGGGCGCTTTCTTT
TRBJ2-7 . TRBV9 TRBD2 CAGSPRREPSYEQYF TGTGCCGGCAGCCCCAGGCGGGAGCCCTCCTACGAGCAGTACTTC
TRBJ2-1 . TRBV30 TRBD2 CAWNTGTSGENEQFF TGTGCCTGGAACACCGGGACTAGCGGGGAAAATGAGCAGTTCTTC
TRBJ1-5 . TRBV2 . CASSERGDLNQPQHF TGTGCCAGCAGTGAACGGGGCGATCTCAATCAGCCCCAGCATTTT